This TCR beta chain comes out of a study of response to subunit inactivated influenza vaccine. Notes on the study in general: Authors suggested seasonal influenza vaccinations each recruit few new T cells.

Concerning this clonotype: Its antigen is not known.

Each CDR3 protein is one row after TCRdb ran MiXCR on the RT-PCR reads. The table shows 400,000 to 550,000 distinct CDR3 sequences, with 25% occurring only once. There are 13 residues in the CDR3. With V trimmed by 3 bases and J by 5 bases, 5 bases remained unmatched. Looked up from germline, CDR1 is GTSNPN and CDR2 is SVGIG (reference sequence). This clonotype originated in a man aged 45-65 years who received an inactivated influenza vaccine. This material consisted of CD4+ T cells sorted from PBMCs, taken roughly 5 days after vaccination. J is TRBJ2-7 and V is TRBV30; 9 bases agree with TRBD1. The CDR3 is CAWRDRGRNEQYF. The CDR3 DNA sequence: TGTGCCTGGAGGGACAGGGGAAGGAACGAGCAGTACTTC.